This entry lists 9 T cell receptor beta chains sequenced from one sample in a study of T cells in Graves' hyperthyroidism and ophthalmopathy. Amplification of TCR beta CDR3 regions used RNA as the template. TCR CDR3 underwent first-round RT-PCR with the HTBI primer set. TCRdb re-called the multiplex PCR reads with MiXCR, one entry per CDR3 protein. The sample lists hundreds of thousands of distinct CDR3 sequences, 20% to 25% seen once, with about 73% in the top ten. Sequencing was carried out using blood. The receptors here all came from a middle-aged man with Graves' hyperthyroidism.

This clonotype has a handful of counts. This chain connects TRBV10-1 to TRBJ1-1, with unresolved D. The germline V gene has CDR1 WNHNN and CDR2 SYGVQD (reference sequence). The V and J ends lost 0 bases and 6 bases respectively, with 11 bases between them. The CDR3 extends over 14 amino acids. CDR3 sequence (DNA): TGCGCCAGCAGTGAGTCTTACACGGGGTCTGAAGCTTTCTTT. Translated: CASSESYTGSEAFF.

This clonotype was counted only a few times. This chain connects TRBV14 to TRBJ2-3; 9 nucleotides agree with TRBD1. Germline trimming cut 0 bases from V and 6 bases from J; bases unmatched to any gene: 13. Per the germline V gene, CDR1 is SGHDN and CDR2 is FVKESK. The CDR3 is 18 amino acids. DNA of the CDR3: TGTGCCAGCAGCCAAGAGTGGAGTGGACAGGGGTTAGTGGATACGCAGTATTTT. Its protein is CASSQEWSGQGLVDTQYF.

The gene calls are TRBV27 and TRBJ2-7; D is unclear. The CDR3 is 12 amino acids. Germline V gives CDR1 MNHEY, CDR2 SMNVEV (reference sequence). The ends were cut back, 5 bases at V and 3 bases at J, with 8 bases in the middle. The CDR3 DNA follows: TGTGCCAGCAGTCTACTCTTCTACGAGCAGTACTTC. Its protein product is CASSLLFYEQYF.

V usage is TRBV4-1 and J usage is TRBJ2-2, with D perhaps matching TRBD2 (6 bases). CDR1 and CDR2 from the germline V gene are MGHRA and YSYEKL. V was trimmed by 0 bases and J by 2 bases, leaving 10 bases between them. This CDR3 is 16 amino acids long. The CDR3 spells CASSQDQGTNTGELFF. The CDR3 DNA reads TGCGCCAGCAGCCAAGATCAAGGGACTAACACCGGGGAGCTGTTTTTT.

This clonotype has ten or more counts. This chain connects TRBV2 to TRBJ2-1; 8 bases match TRBD2. Germline CDR1 is SNHLY and CDR2 is FYNNEI. The V segment lost 6 bases and the J segment 1 base; nucleotides outside the gene matches: 8. The CDR3 covers 16 residues. The CDR3 DNA reads as TGTGCCAGCAGGGGGGGGAGCGGGAGTTCCTACAATGAGCAGTTCTTC. It codes for CASRGGSGSSYNEQFF.

The chain uses TRBV27 and TRBJ1-4; no reliable D call. V was clipped by 5 bases and J by 8 bases, with 18 bases between them. CDR1 and CDR2 (germline): MNHEY, SMNVEV (reference sequence). The CDR3 spans 15 residues. This CDR3 is CASSDASAIEEKLFF. Written as DNA, the CDR3 is TGTGCCAGCAGTGATGCCTCGGCGATTGAGGAAAAACTGTTTTTT.

The chain uses TRBV15 and TRBJ2-1; possible D gene TRBD2, 6 bases. Trimming left V 1 base short and J 0 bases short, with 13 bases between. CDR1 is LNHNV and CDR2 is YYDKDF in the germline V gene (reference sequence). The CDR3 totals 17 residues. CDR3 region: CATSRGKLALSYNEQFF. The CDR3 nucleotides read TGTGCCACCAGCAGAGGAAAACTAGCCCTCTCCTACAATGAGCAGTTCTTC.

This chain joins TRBV6-1 and TRBJ1-1, with a tentative D call TRBD1 (6 bases). The CDR3 is 14 residues long. The germline CDR1 and CDR2 sequences are MNHNS and SASEGT. The V gene lost 4 bases and the J gene lost 4 bases, with 13 bases spanning the gap. The CDR3 here is CASSGTGLGTEAFF. For the CDR3, the DNA is TGTGCCAGCAGTGGAACAGGGCTTGGCACTGAAGCTTTCTTT.

The J gene is TRBJ1-2, the V gene TRBV6-9; D is uncertain. CDR3 length equals 14 residues. V lost 3 bases to trimming and J lost 8 bases, with 16 bases between them. Looked up from germline, CDR1 is MNHGY and CDR2 is SVAAGI. The CDR3 reads CASSYVTAPWGYTF. CDR3 in DNA: TGTGCCAGCAGTTACGTAACTGCCCCTTGGGGCTACACCTTC.